A selection of T cell receptor beta chains follows, all from one sample in a study of CXCR3-negative and CXCR3-positive naive CD8 T cells. TCRdb reprocessed the 5' RACE reads, with one entry per CDR3 protein and no DNA. The table counts about 50,000 distinct CDR3 sequences; approximately 0.45% lies in the top ten. The source material was naive CXCR3- CD8+ T cells from blood. All receptors derive from a human donor in good health. Some clones in this sample may be carry-over from other donors' samples. Each CDR3 is given with its conserved first and last residue.

CDR3 protein | J gene | CDR3 length | V gene
CASSQRIRGPRETQYF | TRBJ2-5 | 16 | TRBV4-1
CASSIGTGWYPETNTGELFF | TRBJ2-2 | 20 | TRBV9
CASSSEQAVNTEAFF | TRBJ1-1 | 15 | TRBV6-2/TRBV6-3
CASSQVLRNTEAFF | TRBJ1-1 | 14 | TRBV3-1
CASSLGGTGTSEQYF | TRBJ2-7 | 15 | TRBV13
CAPPGEGGTDTQYF | TRBJ2-3 | 14 | TRBV25-1
CASSHNPGHLTSEAFF | TRBJ1-1 | 16 | TRBV14
CARDQPGPETQYF | TRBJ2-5 | 13 | TRBV6-4
CSARGQREAFF | TRBJ2-1 | 11 | TRBV20-1
CASSWDRGHKGFYEQYF | TRBJ2-7 | 17 | TRBV6-6
CSASARLVGGQETQYF | TRBJ2-5 | 16 | TRBV20-1
CASSHSVGMADTQYF | TRBJ2-3 | 15 | TRBV7-2
CASSPFPAAGYEQYF | TRBJ2-7 | 15 | TRBV19
CAKKQLNTEAFF | TRBJ1-1 | 12 | TRBV2
CSVATLALNYGYTF | TRBJ1-2 | 14 | TRBV29-1
CASSLLGTGDNEQFF | TRBJ2-1 | 15 | TRBV7-3
CASSPLLAGPPGGQFF | TRBJ2-1 | 16 | TRBV5-6
CASSVVGSDTQYF | TRBJ2-3 | 13 | TRBV12-3/TRBV12-4
CSVRDRDYEQYF | TRBJ2-7 | 12 | TRBV29-1
CASSLGGTEVYEQYF | TRBJ2-7 | 15 | TRBV7-6
CASSFTGNEKLFF | TRBJ1-4 | 13 | TRBV28
CASSQDRRLTMNTEAFF | TRBJ1-1 | 17 | TRBV4-3
CAISESWNSGNTIYF | TRBJ1-3 | 15 | TRBV10-3
CSAGGQGDYQPQHF | TRBJ1-5 | 14 | TRBV20-1
CASSSLTYEQYF | TRBJ2-7 | 12 | TRBV7-1
CSVARDRGSYEQYF | TRBJ2-7 | 14 | TRBV29-1
CSVDGTSGAFVDTQYF | TRBJ2-3 | 16 | TRBV29-1
CASSQGTYRSGELFF | TRBJ2-2 | 15 | TRBV14
CASSRIEGIPGIYEQYF | TRBJ2-7 | 17 | TRBV6-2/TRBV6-3
CASSLVSSQETQYF | TRBJ2-5 | 14 | TRBV7-9
CASSLGQGSSGNTIYF | TRBJ1-3 | 16 | TRBV7-3
CASSLRDRNYEQYF | TRBJ2-7 | 14 | TRBV6-2/TRBV6-3
CASSSSGGAVGSYNEQFF | TRBJ2-1 | 18 | TRBV7-7
CASSPNYRGYEQYF | TRBJ2-7 | 14 | TRBV28
CASSYSPYRGRTGETQYF | TRBJ2-5 | 18 | TRBV7-2
CASSQARLAGNEQFF | TRBJ2-1 | 15 | TRBV3-1
CASSPSGGAQETQYF | TRBJ2-5 | 15 | TRBV4-2
CASSLVAVQETQYF | TRBJ2-5 | 14 | TRBV28
CSVDYQGTQETQYF | TRBJ2-5 | 14 | TRBV29-1
CASSSDGYEQYF | TRBJ2-7 | 12 | TRBV12-3/TRBV12-4
CSARLLGQGSSPLHF | TRBJ1-6 | 15 | TRBV20-1
CASRGTGGYEQYF | TRBJ2-7 | 13 | TRBV2
CSARDQRGLQETQYF | TRBJ2-5 | 15 | TRBV20-1
CSVLGGQGASGETQYF | TRBJ2-5 | 16 | TRBV29-1
CASSSTDNGQGRSYEQYF | TRBJ2-7 | 18 | TRBV14
CAISESSHRGNFNSPLHF | TRBJ1-6 | 18 | TRBV10-3
CASSGAVTSTDTQYF | TRBJ2-3 | 15 | TRBV2
CASSTSVLAATYEQYF | TRBJ2-7 | 16 | TRBV7-6
CASSLTEGTNTGELFF | TRBJ2-2 | 16 | TRBV7-9
CASSLAHTYEQYF | TRBJ2-7 | 13 | TRBV12-3/TRBV12-4
CASSLGTDYTF | TRBJ1-2 | 11 | TRBV7-2
CAISDRGETQYF | TRBJ2-5 | 12 | TRBV10-3
CASSLSKGRDLGHNEQFF | TRBJ2-1 | 18 | TRBV27
CASCGGRRGDYEQYF | TRBJ2-7 | 15 | TRBV12-3/TRBV12-4
CASSPPGQSYEQYF | TRBJ2-7 | 14 | TRBV6-6